These 23 T cell receptor beta chains share one sample of origin, sequenced in a study of blood T cell repertoires in COVID-19. Produced via immunoSEQ multiplex PCR; TCRdb's table is partial and in-frame only. The sample holds 60,000 to 80,000 clones, 88% seen once. The sequencing input was peripheral blood. The receptors shown here come from a human donor in a cohort sampled during active COVID-19.

This clone was seen just once. The chain joins TRBV24-1 to TRBJ2-4; TRBD1 matches 8 bases. CDR1 is KGHDR, CDR2 SFDVKD, per germline. V lost 3 bases, J lost 7 bases, and 4 bases stayed unmatched. The CDR3 is 14 amino acids. CDR3 sequence reads: CATSDPRTGNIQYF. DNA of the CDR3: TGTGCCACCAGTGATCCCCGGACAGGGAACATTCAGTACTTC.

This clone was observed a few times. V is TRBV7-9 and J is TRBJ1-2, with a weak D call TRBD1 (6 bases). Per germline, CDR1 SEHNR and CDR2 FQNEAQ (reference sequence). V shed 5 bases and J shed 4 bases, with 23 bases lying between them. The CDR3 extends over 17 amino acids. The chain's CDR3 is CASSTTRGGRIIYGYTF. In DNA form, the CDR3 reads TGTGCCAGCAGCACGACCAGGGGAGGGAGGATAATCTATGGCTACACCTTC.

The chain uses TRBV5-1 and TRBJ2-2; 8 bases fit TRBD2. V was clipped by 4 bases and J by 0 bases; unmatched bases: 8. CDR1 is SGHRS and CDR2 is YFSETQ in the germline V gene. The CDR3 loop spans 17 amino acids. The CDR3 DNA reads as TGCGCCAGCAGCCAAGCGGTAGCGGGAACGAACACCGGGGAGCTGTTTTTT. Its protein product is CASSQAVAGTNTGELFF.

This chain joins TRBV7-2 and TRBJ1-5; the D is unclear. Looked up from germline, CDR1 is SGHTA and CDR2 is FQGNSA. The V gene lost 3 bases and the J gene lost 11 bases, with 14 bases spanning the gap. The CDR3 consists of 13 residues. In nucleotides, the CDR3 is TGTGCCAGCAGCTTGCCGCCGAATTCGGCCCAGCATTTT. Amino acid sequence: CASSLPPNSAQHF.

V usage is TRBV25-1 and J usage is TRBJ2-3, with D possibly being TRBD2 (5 bases). The CDR3 is 16 amino acids. Germline V gene data show CDR1 as MGHDK and CDR2 as SYGVNS. V was trimmed by 5 bases and J by 1 base, leaving 16 bases between them. This chain's CDR3 is CASSSPSGWGTDTQYF. The CDR3 DNA reads as TGTGCCAGCAGTTCTCCCTCGGGGTGGGGCACAGATACGCAGTATTTT.

The chain couples TRBV7-9 to TRBJ1-6; weak D call: TRBD1 (6 bases). CDR1 is SEHNR, CDR2 FQNEAQ, per germline (reference sequence). The CDR3 runs 18 residues. Trimming cost V 1 base and J 10 bases, with 23 bases left between them. As DNA, the CDR3 is TGTGCCAGCAGCTTAGGCCGCCGGGGGGCGCCTGGAACGTCACCCCTCCACTTT. Its translation is CASSLGRRGAPGTSPLHF.

V and J are TRBV28 and TRBJ1-1; 7 positions agree with TRBD1. The junction had 12 bases not matched to a gene; V was cut back by 6 bases and J by 5 bases. This CDR3 is 15 amino acids long. CDR1 MDHEN and CDR2 SYDVKM come from the germline V gene. In nucleotides, the CDR3 is TGTGCCAGCAGAGAGGCGACAGGGTTGGTAACTGAAGCTTTCTTT. It codes for CASREATGLVTEAFF.

V and J are TRBV2 and TRBJ2-1; 8 positions match TRBD2. The J segment lost 6 bases and the V segment lost 7 bases, leaving 8 bases of the junction unmatched. CDR1 SNHLY and CDR2 FYNNEI come from the germline V gene. The CDR3 is 14 residues long. As DNA, the CDR3 is TGTGCCAGCACGCGCGGGAGGCAGGTCAATGAGCAGTTCTTC. It codes for CASTRGRQVNEQFF.

The chain couples TRBV5-1 to TRBJ2-5; TRBD2 agrees at 7 bases. CDR1 and CDR2 from the germline V gene are SGHRS and YFSETQ. V lost 1 base, J lost 1 base, and 1 base stayed unmatched. CDR3 length: 14 amino acids. In DNA, the CDR3 is TGCGCCAGCAGCTTGTTAGCGGGCCAAGAGACCCAGTACTTC. It translates to CASSLLAGQETQYF.

This clone came up once. This sequence joins TRBV5-1 and TRBJ2-1; maybe TRBD1 (6 bases). The ends were cut back, 7 bases at V and 0 bases at J, with 14 bases in the middle. There are 15 residues in the CDR3. The germline gives CDR1 SGHRS, CDR2 YFSETQ. The CDR3 loop is CASVPMGASYNEQFF. The CDR3 region has the DNA TGCGCCAGCGTCCCCATGGGGGCCTCCTACAATGAGCAGTTCTTC.

V and J are TRBV10-3 and TRBJ2-7, with a possible D match to TRBD1 (6 bases). Trimming left V 3 bases short and J 0 bases short, with 9 bases between. CDR1 is ENHRY and CDR2 is SYGVKD in the germline V gene. CDR3 size: 14 residues. The CDR3 loop reads CAISDWTASYEQYF. The CDR3 bases are TGTGCCATCAGTGATTGGACAGCCTCCTACGAGCAGTACTTC.

The V gene is TRBV5-1, the J gene TRBJ2-3; 11 bases are shared with TRBD2. The length of the CDR3 is 16 residues. The germline V gene has CDR1 SGHRS and CDR2 YFSETQ. V trimming: 5 bases; J trimming: 0 bases; junction bases outside the gene matches: 5. DNA of the CDR3: TGCGCCAGCAGTAGGTCTAGCGGGAGGAGCACAGATACGCAGTATTTT. It specifies CASSRSSGRSTDTQYF.

This rearrangement joins TRBV6-6 to TRBJ2-1; 7 nucleotides line up with TRBD2. Trimming at V came to 6 bases and at J to 0 bases, leaving 5 bases not matched to a gene. The germline CDR1 and CDR2 sequences are MNHNY and SVGAGI (reference sequence). The CDR3 is made up of 15 amino acids. The chain's CDR3 is CASSLSGNSYNEQFF. The CDR3, as DNA: TGTGCCAGCAGCCTAAGCGGGAACTCCTACAATGAGCAGTTCTTC.

The rearrangement links TRBV7-8 to TRBJ1-1; D is uncertain. The CDR3 sequence is 13 residues long. Germline CDR1 reads SGHVS; CDR2 reads FQNEAQ. V was clipped by 2 bases and J by 3 bases, with 7 bases between them. CDR3 residues: CASSLSRDTEAFF. The CDR3 bases are TGTGCCAGCAGCTTAAGTCGGGACACTGAAGCTTTCTTT.

The V and J genes are TRBV6-4 and TRBJ1-1; TRBD1 agrees at 7 bases. V shed 5 bases and J 4 bases; nucleotides not matched to a gene: 4. This CDR3 contains 13 residues. Per the germline V gene, CDR1 is MRHNA and CDR2 is SNTAGT. In nucleotides, the CDR3 is TGTGCCAGCAGTCAGACAGGGAGCACTGAAGCTTTCTTT. It yields the protein CASSQTGSTEAFF.

This chain uses TRBV7-9 with TRBJ2-7, with TRBD1 matching over 12 bases. The CDR3 consists of 15 residues. The germline gives CDR1 SEHNR, CDR2 FQNEAQ (reference sequence). V was pared by 5 bases and J by 2 bases, with 4 bases of the junction left unmatched. The chain's CDR3 is CASSNRDRGPYEQYF. The CDR3 coding sequence is TGTGCCAGCAGCAACCGGGACAGGGGGCCCTACGAGCAGTACTTC.

V usage is TRBV27 and J usage is TRBJ2-3, with 9 bases fitting TRBD2. The V gene end was trimmed by 0 bases and the J gene end by 3 bases; junction bases not matched to a gene: 13. The V gene's germline CDR1 is MNHEY and CDR2 SMNVEV (reference sequence). The CDR3 contains 19 residues. CDR3 protein: CASSLSPRIAGESTDTQYF. CDR3 nucleotide sequence: TGTGCCAGCAGTTTATCCCCTCGGATAGCGGGAGAATCAACAGATACGCAGTATTTT.

The CDR3 protein is CASRTGSANTGELFF. CDR3 sequence (DNA): TGTGCCAGCAGAACAGGGTCGGCGAACACCGGGGAGCTGTTTTTT. The chain couples TRBV5-4 to TRBJ2-2, with D possibly TRBD1 on 6 matching bases. The CDR3 runs to 15 residues. CDR1 SGHNT and CDR2 YYREEE come from the germline V gene (reference sequence). The V gene lost 5 bases and the J gene lost 0 bases, with 11 bases spanning the gap.

The J gene is TRBJ2-5, the V gene TRBV15; possible D gene TRBD2, 5 bases. Germline-derived CDR1 and CDR2 are LNHNV and YYDKDF (reference sequence). Trimming took off 0 bases at V and 3 bases at J, with 20 bases between the two ends. The CDR3 runs to 18 residues. CDR3 residues: CATSRDFPRGSEEETQYF. CDR3 sequence (DNA): TGTGCCACCAGCAGAGATTTCCCCCGAGGGTCGGAGGAAGAGACCCAGTACTTC.

This chain joins TRBV18 and TRBJ2-3, with 13 bases identical to TRBD2. Germline lookup yields CDR1 KGHSH and CDR2 LQKENI. The CDR3 has 17 residues. The trim removed 4 bases at V and 5 bases at J, leaving 9 bases unmatched. CDR3 amino acids: CASSLNSGLAGQDTQYF. CDR3 coding DNA: TGTGCCAGCTCACTAAACTCGGGACTAGCGGGACAAGATACGCAGTATTTT.

The chain couples TRBV21-1 to TRBJ1-1; the listed D gene, TRBD1, was not tested against the DNA. TRBV21-1 constitutes a pseudogene. This CDR3 comprises 16 residues. CDR3 amino acids: CASGADGLIVSTEAFF. CDR3 nucleotides: TGTGCCAGCGGGGCCGACGGTCTCATTGTGAGCACTGAAGCTTTCTTT.

This chain connects TRBV4-3 to TRBJ2-3; 9 positions agree with TRBD2. The V gene's germline CDR1 is LGHNA and CDR2 YSLEER. The junction had 4 bases not matched to a gene; V was cut back by 5 bases and J by 10 bases. This CDR3 is 12 amino acids long. The DNA for the CDR3 is TGCGCCAGCAGCTTTAGCGGGGGTGCGCAGTATTTT. As protein: CASSFSGGAQYF.

J is TRBJ2-7 and V is TRBV15; 11 bases are a match to TRBD1. CDR3 length equals 14 residues. Unmatched junction bases numbered 6, after V lost 5 bases and J lost 6 bases. Germline assignment: CDR1 LNHNV and CDR2 YYDKDF (reference sequence). The CDR3 nucleotides are TGTGCCACCAGCGGGGACAGGGGGAGTTCCGAGCAGTACTTC. As protein: CATSGDRGSSEQYF.